This TCR beta chain was recovered during a study of T cells in women clearing cervical HPV infection. Study at large: Controls were women whose single incident HPV16 infection cleared within 12 months without precancer or cancer.

TCRdb's copy holds only in-frame clones and misses some; the assay was immunoSEQ multiplex PCR. In all, the sample yields approximately 31,000 clones. For this clone: Antigen unknown. The read terminates 3 residues ahead of where the CDR3 ends, so the germline J gene completes it.

V gave up 2 bases and J gave up 3 bases; unmatched junction bases: 12. There are 19 residues in the CDR3. Germline values: CDR1 SGHDN, CDR2 FVKESK. Cervical HPV DNA detected by MY09/MY11 PCR, typed by dot-blot. Study results and limitations: Controls had more TRBV6-7 (approximately 0.16%) than cases (approximately 0.11%). Repertoire richness, not evenness, was significantly elevated in CIN3+ cases versus controls.

The V gene is TRBV14, the J gene TRBJ2-6, with 8 bases matching TRBD1. This clonotype was obtained from a woman between 18 and 75 years old with a cervical HPV16 infection that either progressed to CIN3+ or cleared (not recorded which). Sequenced input: blood buffy coat. The CDR3 bases that were read are TGTGCCAGCAGCCAACCCCAGGGGGCCAATCGTTTTGGGGCCAACGTC. Residues: CASSQPQGANRFGANV. The entire CDR3 is CASSQPQGANRFGANVLTF.